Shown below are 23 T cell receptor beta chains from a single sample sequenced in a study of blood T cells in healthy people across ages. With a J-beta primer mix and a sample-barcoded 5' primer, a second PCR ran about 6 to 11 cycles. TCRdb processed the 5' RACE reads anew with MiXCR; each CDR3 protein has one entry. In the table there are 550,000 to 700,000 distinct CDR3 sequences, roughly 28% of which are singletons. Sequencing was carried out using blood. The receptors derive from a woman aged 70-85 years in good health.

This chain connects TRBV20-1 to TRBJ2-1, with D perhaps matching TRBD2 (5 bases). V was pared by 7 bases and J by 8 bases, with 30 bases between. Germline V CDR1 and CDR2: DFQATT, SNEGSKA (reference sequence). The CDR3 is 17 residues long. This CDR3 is CSGTTTPQRRLEYEQFF. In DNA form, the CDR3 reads TGCAGTGGGACGACAACTCCTCAGCGGCGGTTAGAGTATGAGCAGTTCTTC.

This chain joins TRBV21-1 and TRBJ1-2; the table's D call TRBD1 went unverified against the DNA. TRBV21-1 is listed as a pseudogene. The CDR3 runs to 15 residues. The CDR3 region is CARIPGHLSNYGYTF. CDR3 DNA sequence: TGTGCCAGAATCCCGGGACACCTGAGTAACTATGGCTACACCTTC.

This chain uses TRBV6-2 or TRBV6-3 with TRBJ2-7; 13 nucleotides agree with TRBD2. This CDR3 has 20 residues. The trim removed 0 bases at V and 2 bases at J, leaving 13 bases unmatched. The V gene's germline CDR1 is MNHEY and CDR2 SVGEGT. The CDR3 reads CASSYSSLLAGGSRPYEQYF. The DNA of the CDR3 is TGTGCCAGCAGTTACTCGAGCTTACTAGCGGGGGGGTCCAGACCCTACGAGCAGTACTTC.

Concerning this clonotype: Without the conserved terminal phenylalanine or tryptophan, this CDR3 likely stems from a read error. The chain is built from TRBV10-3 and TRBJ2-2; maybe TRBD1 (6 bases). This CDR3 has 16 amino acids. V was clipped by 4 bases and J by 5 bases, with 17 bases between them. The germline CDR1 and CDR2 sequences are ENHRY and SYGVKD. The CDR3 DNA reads TGTGCCATCAGTGGGTCGAGTCAGGGGCGGACCGGGGAGCTGTTTCTT. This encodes CAISGSSQGRTGELFL.

Here the CDR3 DNA reads TGTGCCAGCAGCGTAGGGACAGGGAGGAGCGAGCAGTACTTC. Translation: CASSVGTGRSEQYF. The V and J genes are TRBV9 and TRBJ2-7; TRBD1 matches 8 bases. The V and J ends lost 0 bases and 6 bases, in that order; junction bases with no gene match: 5. In germline, CDR1 is SGDLS, CDR2 YYNGEE. CDR3 length: 14 residues.

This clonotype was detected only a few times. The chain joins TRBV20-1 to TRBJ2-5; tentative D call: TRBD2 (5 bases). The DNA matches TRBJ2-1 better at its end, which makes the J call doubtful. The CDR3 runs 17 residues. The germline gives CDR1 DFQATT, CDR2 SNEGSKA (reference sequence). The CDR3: CSAGRPSRTPTYNEQFF. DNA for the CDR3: TGCAGTGCTGGACGACCCAGTCGGACTCCGACCTACAATGAGCAGTTCTTC.

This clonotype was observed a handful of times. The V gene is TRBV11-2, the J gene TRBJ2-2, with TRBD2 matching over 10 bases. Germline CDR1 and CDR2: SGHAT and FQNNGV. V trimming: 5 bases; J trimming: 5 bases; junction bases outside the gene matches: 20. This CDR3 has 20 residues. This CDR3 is CASSPPSGGAQKFVTGELFF. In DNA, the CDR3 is TGTGCCAGCAGCCCCCCCAGCGGGGGGGCTCAAAAATTTGTTACCGGGGAGCTGTTTTTT.

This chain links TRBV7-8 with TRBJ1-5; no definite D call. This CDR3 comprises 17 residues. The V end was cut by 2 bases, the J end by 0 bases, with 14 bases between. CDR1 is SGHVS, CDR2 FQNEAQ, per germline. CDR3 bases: TGTGCCAGCAGCTTAAGGTTTAGGGAGGATAGCAATCAGCCCCAGCATTTT. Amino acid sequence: CASSLRFREDSNQPQHF.

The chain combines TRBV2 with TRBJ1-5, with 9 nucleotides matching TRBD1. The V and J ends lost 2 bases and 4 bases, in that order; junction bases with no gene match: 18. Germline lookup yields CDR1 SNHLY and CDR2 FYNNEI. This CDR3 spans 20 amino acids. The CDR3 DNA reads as TGTGCCAGCAGTGAATCTTGGATAAAAGGACAGGGGAAGGGGAATCAGCCCCAGCATTTT. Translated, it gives CASSESWIKGQGKGNQPQHF.

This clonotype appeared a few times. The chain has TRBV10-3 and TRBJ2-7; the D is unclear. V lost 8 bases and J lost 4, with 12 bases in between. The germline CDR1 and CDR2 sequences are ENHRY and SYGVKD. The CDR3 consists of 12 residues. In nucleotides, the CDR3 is TGTGCCATCGGCGAGAGGCTATACGAGCAGTACTTC. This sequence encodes CAIGERLYEQYF.

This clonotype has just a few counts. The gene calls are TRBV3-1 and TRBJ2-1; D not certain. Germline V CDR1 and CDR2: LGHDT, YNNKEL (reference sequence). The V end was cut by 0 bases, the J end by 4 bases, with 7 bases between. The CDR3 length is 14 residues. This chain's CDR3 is CASSQDLVYNEQFF. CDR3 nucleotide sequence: TGTGCCAGCAGCCAAGATTTGGTATACAATGAGCAGTTCTTC.

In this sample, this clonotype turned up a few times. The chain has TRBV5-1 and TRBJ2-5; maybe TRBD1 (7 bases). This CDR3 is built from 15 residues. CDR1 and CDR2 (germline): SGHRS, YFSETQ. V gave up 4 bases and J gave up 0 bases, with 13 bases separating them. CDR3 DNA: TGCGCCAGCAGCAGGGGGGACAGCGACCAAGAGACCCAGTACTTC. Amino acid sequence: CASSRGDSDQETQYF.

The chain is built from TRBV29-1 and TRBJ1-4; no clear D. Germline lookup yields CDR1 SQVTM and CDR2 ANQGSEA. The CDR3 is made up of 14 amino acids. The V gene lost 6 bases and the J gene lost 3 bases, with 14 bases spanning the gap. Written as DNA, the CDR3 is TGCAGCGTCGTTCACCGGGCCTCTAATGAAAAACTGTTTTTT. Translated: CSVVHRASNEKLFF. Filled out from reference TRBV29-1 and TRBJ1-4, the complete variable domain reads SAVISQKPSRDICQRGTSLTIQCQVDSQVTMMFWYRQQPGQSLTLIATANQGSEATYESGFVIDKFPISRPNLTFSTLTVSNMSPEDSSIYLCSVVHRASNEKLFFGSGTQLSVL.

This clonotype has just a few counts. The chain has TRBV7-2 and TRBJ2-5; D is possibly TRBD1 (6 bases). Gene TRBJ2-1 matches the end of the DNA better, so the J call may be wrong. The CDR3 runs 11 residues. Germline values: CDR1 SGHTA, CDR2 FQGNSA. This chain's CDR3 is CASTLWGRQFF. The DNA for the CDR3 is TGTGCCAGCACCCTGTGGGGGCGGCAGTTCTTC.

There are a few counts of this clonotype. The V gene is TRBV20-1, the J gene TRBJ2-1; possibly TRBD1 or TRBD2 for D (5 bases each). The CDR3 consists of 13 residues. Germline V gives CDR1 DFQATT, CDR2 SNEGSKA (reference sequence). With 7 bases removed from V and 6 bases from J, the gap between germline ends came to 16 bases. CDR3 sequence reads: CSVHRGGGNEQFF. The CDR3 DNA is TGCAGTGTACATAGGGGTGGAGGCAATGAGCAGTTCTTC.

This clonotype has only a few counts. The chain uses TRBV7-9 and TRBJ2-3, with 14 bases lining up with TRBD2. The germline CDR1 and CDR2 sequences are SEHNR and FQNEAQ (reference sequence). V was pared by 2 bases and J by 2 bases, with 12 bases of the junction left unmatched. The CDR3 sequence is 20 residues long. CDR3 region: CASSLSPPGLAGANTDTQYF. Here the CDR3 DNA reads TGTGCCAGCAGCTTATCCCCGCCGGGACTAGCGGGGGCTAACACAGATACGCAGTATTTT.

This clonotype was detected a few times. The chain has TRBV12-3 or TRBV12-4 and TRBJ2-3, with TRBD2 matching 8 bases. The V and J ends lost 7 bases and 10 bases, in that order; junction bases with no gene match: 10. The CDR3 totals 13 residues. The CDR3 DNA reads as TGTGCCAGCACCCGGACCCCGGGAGGGCCGCAGTATTTT. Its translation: CASTRTPGGPQYF.

The CDR3 loop is CSALPRGGSTDTQYF. The CDR3 coding sequence is TGCAGTGCCCTTCCTAGGGGGGGTAGCACAGATACGCAGTATTTT. This chain joins TRBV20-1 and TRBJ2-3; D may be TRBD2 (7 bases). The V and J ends lost 6 bases and 0 bases respectively, with 16 bases between them. Germline assignment: CDR1 DFQATT and CDR2 SNEGSKA (reference sequence). The CDR3 has 15 amino acids.

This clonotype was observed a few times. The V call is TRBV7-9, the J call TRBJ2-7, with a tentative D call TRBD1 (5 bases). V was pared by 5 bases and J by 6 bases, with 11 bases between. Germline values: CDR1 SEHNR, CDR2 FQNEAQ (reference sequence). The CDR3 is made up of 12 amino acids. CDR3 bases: TGTGCCAGCAGCGAGGCGCAGGGCGAGCAGTACTTC. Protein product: CASSEAQGEQYF.

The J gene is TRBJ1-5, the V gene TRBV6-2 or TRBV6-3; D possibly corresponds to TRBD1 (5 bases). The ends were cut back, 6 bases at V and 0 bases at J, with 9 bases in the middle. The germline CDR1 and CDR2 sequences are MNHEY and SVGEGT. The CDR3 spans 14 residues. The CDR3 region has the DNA TGTGCCAGCAGACGAGACAGTAGCAATCAGCCCCAGCATTTT. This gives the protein CASRRDSSNQPQHF.

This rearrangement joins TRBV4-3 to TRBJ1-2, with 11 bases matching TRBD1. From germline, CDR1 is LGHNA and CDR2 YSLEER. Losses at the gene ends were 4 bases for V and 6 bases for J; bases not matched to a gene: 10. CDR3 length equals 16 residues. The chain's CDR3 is CASSLSGQGARNGYTF. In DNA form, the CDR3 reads TGCGCCAGCAGCCTCAGCGGACAGGGGGCGCGGAATGGCTACACCTTC.

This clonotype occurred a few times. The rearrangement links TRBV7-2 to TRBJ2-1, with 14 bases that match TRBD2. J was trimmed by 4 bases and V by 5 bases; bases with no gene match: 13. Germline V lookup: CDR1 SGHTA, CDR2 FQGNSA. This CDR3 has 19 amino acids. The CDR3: CASSPGLAGAHDKYNEQFF. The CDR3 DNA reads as TGTGCCAGCAGCCCGGGACTAGCGGGGGCCCACGACAAATACAATGAGCAGTTCTTC. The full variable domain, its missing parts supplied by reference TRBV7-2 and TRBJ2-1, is GAGVSQSPSNKVTEKGKDVELRCDPISGHTALYWYRQSLGQGLEFLIYFQGNSAPDKSGLPSDRFSAERTGGSVSTLTIQRTQQEDSAVYLCASSPGLAGAHDKYNEQFFGPGTRLTVL.

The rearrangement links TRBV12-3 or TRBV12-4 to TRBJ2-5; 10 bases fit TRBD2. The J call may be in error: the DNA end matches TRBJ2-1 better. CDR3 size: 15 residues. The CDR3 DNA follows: TGTGCCAGCAGTTTAAGGACTAGCGGCTCCAATGAGCAGTTCTTC. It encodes CASSLRTSGSNEQFF.